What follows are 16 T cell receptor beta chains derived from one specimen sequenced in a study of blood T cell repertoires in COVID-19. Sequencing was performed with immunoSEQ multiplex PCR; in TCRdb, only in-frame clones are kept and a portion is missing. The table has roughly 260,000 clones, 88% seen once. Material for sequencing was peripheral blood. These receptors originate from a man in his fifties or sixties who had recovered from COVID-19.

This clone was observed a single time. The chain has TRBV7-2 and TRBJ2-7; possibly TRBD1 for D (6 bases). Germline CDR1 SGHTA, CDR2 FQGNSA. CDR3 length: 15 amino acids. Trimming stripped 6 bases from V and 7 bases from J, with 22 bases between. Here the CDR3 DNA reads TGTGCCAGCAGTTCAACGGGACGACACAGGGAAGAGCAGTACTTC. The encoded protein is CASSSTGRHREEQYF.

The CDR3 region has the DNA TGTGCCAGCAGCCAAGCGCGCAGGGCATTTAGCTCTGGGGCCAACGTCCTGACTTTC. Translating gives CASSQARRAFSSGANVLTF. This chain connects TRBV16 to TRBJ2-6, with TRBD1 as a possible D gene (5 bases). The V and J ends lost 2 bases and 0 bases respectively, with 17 bases between them. The CDR3 loop spans 19 amino acids. From germline, CDR1 is KGHSY and CDR2 FQNENV.

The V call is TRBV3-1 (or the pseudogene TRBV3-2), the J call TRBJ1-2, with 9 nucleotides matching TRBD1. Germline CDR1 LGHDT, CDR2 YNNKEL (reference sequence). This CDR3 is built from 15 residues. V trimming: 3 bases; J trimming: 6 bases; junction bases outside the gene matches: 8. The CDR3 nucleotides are TGTGCCAGCAGCCAGGGTAGGGACAGGGTAAATGGCTACACCTTC. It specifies CASSQGRDRVNGYTF.

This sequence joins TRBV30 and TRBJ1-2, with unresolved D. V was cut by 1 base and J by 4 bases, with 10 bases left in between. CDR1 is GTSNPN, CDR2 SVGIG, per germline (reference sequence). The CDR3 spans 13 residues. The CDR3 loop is CAWSASSAYGYTF. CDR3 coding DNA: TGTGCCTGGAGTGCATCCAGCGCCTATGGCTACACCTTC.

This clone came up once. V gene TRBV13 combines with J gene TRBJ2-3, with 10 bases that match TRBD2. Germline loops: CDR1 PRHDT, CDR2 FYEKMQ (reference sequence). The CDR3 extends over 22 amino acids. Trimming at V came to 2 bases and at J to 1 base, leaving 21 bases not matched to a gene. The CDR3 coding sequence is TGTGCCAGCAGCTTAACCCCTGGAGCGGGGGGGCCGAGAAGACATGGCACAGATACGCAGTATTTT. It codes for CASSLTPGAGGPRRHGTDTQYF.

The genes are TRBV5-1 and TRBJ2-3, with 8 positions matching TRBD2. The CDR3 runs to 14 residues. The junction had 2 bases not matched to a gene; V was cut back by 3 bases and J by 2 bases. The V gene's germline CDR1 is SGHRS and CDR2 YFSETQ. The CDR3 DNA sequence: TGCGCCAGCAGCTACGGGGGGGACACAGATACGCAGTATTTT. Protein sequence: CASSYGGDTDTQYF.

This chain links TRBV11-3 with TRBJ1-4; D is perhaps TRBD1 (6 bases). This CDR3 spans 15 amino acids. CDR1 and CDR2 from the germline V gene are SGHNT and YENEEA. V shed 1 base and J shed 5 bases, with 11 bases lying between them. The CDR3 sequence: CASSLVETGNEKLFF. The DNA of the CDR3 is TGTGCCAGCAGCTTAGTGGAGACAGGCAATGAAAAACTGTTTTTT.

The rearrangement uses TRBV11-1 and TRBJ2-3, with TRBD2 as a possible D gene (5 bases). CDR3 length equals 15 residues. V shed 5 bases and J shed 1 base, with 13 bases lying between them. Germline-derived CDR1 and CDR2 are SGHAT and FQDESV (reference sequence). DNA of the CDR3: TGTGCCAGCAGCCCGGGCGCCGGGGGCACAGATACGCAGTATTTT. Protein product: CASSPGAGGTDTQYF.

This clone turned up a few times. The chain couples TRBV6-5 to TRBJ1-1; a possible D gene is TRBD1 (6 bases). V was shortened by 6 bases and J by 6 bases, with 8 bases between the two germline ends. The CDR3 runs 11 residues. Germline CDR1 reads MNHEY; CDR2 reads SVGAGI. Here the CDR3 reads CASRNRAEAFF. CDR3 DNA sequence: TGTGCCAGCAGGAACAGGGCTGAAGCTTTCTTT.

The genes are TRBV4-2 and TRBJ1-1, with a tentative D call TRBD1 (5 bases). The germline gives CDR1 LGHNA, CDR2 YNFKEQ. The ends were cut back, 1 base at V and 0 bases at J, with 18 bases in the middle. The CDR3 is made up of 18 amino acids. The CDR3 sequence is CASSQAGGFVSVNTEAFF. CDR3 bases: TGTGCCAGCAGCCAAGCCGGGGGATTCGTAAGTGTGAACACTGAAGCTTTCTTT.

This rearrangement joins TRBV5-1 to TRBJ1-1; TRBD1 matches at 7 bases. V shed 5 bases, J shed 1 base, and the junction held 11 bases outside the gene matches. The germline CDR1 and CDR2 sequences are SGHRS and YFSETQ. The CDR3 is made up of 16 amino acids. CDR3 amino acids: CASRKPYRGSNTEAFF. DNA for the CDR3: TGCGCCAGCAGGAAACCATACAGGGGCTCGAACACTGAAGCTTTCTTT.

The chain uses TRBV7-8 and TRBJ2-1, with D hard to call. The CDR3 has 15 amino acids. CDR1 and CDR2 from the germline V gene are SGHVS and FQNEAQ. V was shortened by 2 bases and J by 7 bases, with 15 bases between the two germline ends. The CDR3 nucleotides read TGTGCCAGCAGCTTACGGCTCCTGTCCGGGAATGAGCAGTTCTTC. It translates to CASSLRLLSGNEQFF.

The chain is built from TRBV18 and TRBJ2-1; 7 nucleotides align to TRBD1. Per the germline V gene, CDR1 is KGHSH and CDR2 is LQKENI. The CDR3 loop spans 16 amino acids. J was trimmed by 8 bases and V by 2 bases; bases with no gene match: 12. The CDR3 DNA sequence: TGTGCCAGCTCACCAGAAAAACCGGGACAGAGTCATGAGCAGTTCTTC. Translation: CASSPEKPGQSHEQFF.

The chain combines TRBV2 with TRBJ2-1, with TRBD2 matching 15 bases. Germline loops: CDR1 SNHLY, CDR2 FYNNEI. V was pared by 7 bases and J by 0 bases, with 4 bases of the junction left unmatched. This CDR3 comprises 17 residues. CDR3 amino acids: CASTGLAGGSSYNEQFF. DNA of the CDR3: TGTGCCAGCACGGGACTAGCGGGGGGTAGCTCCTACAATGAGCAGTTCTTC.

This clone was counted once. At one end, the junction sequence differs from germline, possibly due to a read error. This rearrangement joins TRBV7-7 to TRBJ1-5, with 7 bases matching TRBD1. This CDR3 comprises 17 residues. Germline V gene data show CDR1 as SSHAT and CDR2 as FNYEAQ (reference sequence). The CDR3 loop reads CASSQMTGPFNNQPQHF. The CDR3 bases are TGTGCTAGCAGCCAAATGACAGGGCCTTTTAACAATCAGCCCCAGCATTTT.

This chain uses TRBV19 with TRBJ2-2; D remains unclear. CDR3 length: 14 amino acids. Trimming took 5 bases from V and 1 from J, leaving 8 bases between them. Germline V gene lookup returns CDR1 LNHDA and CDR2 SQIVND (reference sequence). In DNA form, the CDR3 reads TGTGCCAGTAGTCCCTGGCAGAACACCGGGGAGCTGTTTTTT. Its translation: CASSPWQNTGELFF.